This T cell receptor beta chain was sequenced during a study of T cell repertoires in cytomegalovirus infection. Study information: Both a matching HLA type and CMV infection were indicated by public TCR beta signatures.

TCRdb re-derived calls from the reads in MiXCR, one entry per CDR3 protein. The sample has 150,000 to 200,000 distinct CDR3 sequences; around an eighth are singletons. Germline V gene lookup returns CDR1 ENHRY and CDR2 SYGVKD. V lost 7 bases, J lost 4 bases, and 11 bases lay in between. The CDR3 sequence is 12 residues long. The sequenced sample consisted of PBMCs. The source is a human donor in good health (CMV status not recorded). Some clones in this sample may be carry-over from other donors' samples. V gene TRBV10-3 combines with J gene TRBJ2-7, with a tentative D call TRBD2 (5 bases). The CDR3 DNA is TGTGCCATCAACGCAGGAGGTTACGAGCAGTACTTC. Protein: CAINAGGYEQYF.